This section outlines one T cell receptor (beta chain) sequence together with its context. Its antigen is as yet unknown. Time point indicated: week 23, last vaccination. A single vaccine dose contained 300 ug of mutant IDH1 20-mer peptide, and topical imiquimod was used with it. Germline V lookup: CDR1 SEHNR, CDR2 FQNEAQ (reference sequence). V gave up 3 bases and J gave up 2 bases; unmatched junction bases: 13. The CDR3 consists of 18 residues. Assay used: immunoSEQ multiplex PCR; TCRdb lists only in-frame clones, some missing. The sample consists of some 70,000 clones, over 70% of them appearing once. The data originate from a study of a mutant IDH1 vaccine in newly diagnosed glioma. Study overall: Before enrollment, patients got radiotherapy alone, temozolomide alone, or mostly the combination.

Findings and caveats of the study: The vaccine induced immune responses, and these occurred in roughly 95% of patients.

The TCR sequence derives from a man between 18 and 35 years old with glioma. The sample was PBMCs, taken from a glioma patient whose treatment included an IDH1 peptide vaccine. The rearrangement uses TRBV7-9 and TRBJ1-5; 7 bases fit TRBD1. For the CDR3, the DNA is TGTGCCAGCAGCTTGGCATCAACCGGGACAGTGGGCAATCAGCCCCAGCATTTT. It is translated as CASSLASTGTVGNQPQHF.